The 11 T cell receptor beta chains presented below share a single source sample, sequenced in a study of blood T cell repertoires in COVID-19 (dated by TCRdb to 2020 to 2022). The library came from the immunoSEQ multiplex PCR assay. What TCRdb holds here is the immuneACCESS table cut down to in-frame rearrangements. Part of the clones is not present; checked against another copy, under half of the missing clones reflect an unresolved V gene, and the others are unexplained. The sample table holds around 210,000 clones, of which 86% were seen once. Jointly, the top ten make up roughly 0.78% of the sample. The sample comprised peripheral blood. These receptors were taken from a woman aged 70-85 years with acute or convalescent COVID-19.

There are a few counts of this clone. The chain uses TRBV28 and TRBJ1-1; D uncertain. The CDR3 extends over 10 amino acids. Trimming stripped 5 bases from V and 5 bases from J, with 3 bases between. Per germline, CDR1 MDHEN and CDR2 SYDVKM. The chain's CDR3 is CASSQTEAFF. CDR3 DNA: TGTGCCAGCAGTCAGACTGAAGCTTTCTTT.

The rearrangement links TRBV5-4 to TRBJ2-7; 10 nucleotides align to TRBD1. The CDR3 runs 14 residues. V lost 5 bases and J lost 6; bases outside the gene matches: 8. Germline CDR1 is SGHNT and CDR2 is YYREEE (reference sequence). In DNA, the CDR3 is TGTGCCAGCAGTACCCGGGACAGGGGACCCGAGCAGTACTTC. This gives the protein CASSTRDRGPEQYF. The entire variable domain, with the rest obtained from reference TRBV5-4 and TRBJ2-7, is as follows: ETGVTQSPTHLIKTRGQQVTLRCSSQSGHNTVSWYQQALGQGPQFIFQYYREEENGRGNFPPRFSGLQFPNYSSELNVNALELDDSALYLCASSTRDRGPEQYFGPGTRLTVT.

The chain links TRBV9 to TRBJ2-1, with 8 nucleotides matching TRBD2. Germline CDR1 is SGDLS and CDR2 is YYNGEE. Unmatched junction bases numbered 10, after V lost 3 bases and J lost 8 bases. The CDR3 runs to 15 residues. The CDR3, as DNA: TGTGCCAGCAGCGCTGGAGGGACTAGTATCTATGAGCAGTTCTTC. This sequence encodes CASSAGGTSIYEQFF.

Remarks on this clone: Other DNA sequences of this sample code for an identical CDR3. The genes are TRBV9 and TRBJ1-6; unclear D gene. V lost 4 bases to trimming and J lost 4 bases, with 12 bases between them. Germline CDR1 SGDLS, CDR2 YYNGEE. The CDR3 contains 15 residues. The CDR3 protein is CASSPAGAYNSPLHF. CDR3 nucleotide sequence: TGTGCCAGCAGCCCGGCGGGAGCTTATAATTCACCCCTCCACTTT.

A note on this clone: The same CDR3 can be traced to other DNA sequences in this sample. The chain is built from TRBV3-1 (or the pseudogene TRBV3-2) and TRBJ1-3, with D uncertain. CDR3 length equals 12 residues. CDR1 LGHDT and CDR2 YNNKEL come from the germline V gene (reference sequence). Trimming pared 3 bases from V and 3 bases from J, leaving 3 bases between. CDR3 region: CASSHLGNTIYF. The CDR3, as DNA: TGTGCCAGCAGCCACCTTGGAAACACCATATATTTT.

The J gene is TRBJ2-5, the V gene TRBV7-8, with 7 nucleotides matching TRBD2. This CDR3 contains 14 residues. Trimming removed 7 bases from V and 4 bases from J; junction bases left unmatched: 9. The germline gives CDR1 SGHVS, CDR2 FQNEAQ. CDR3 sequence: CASISLRGRETQYF. The DNA for the CDR3 is TGTGCCAGCATCTCGTTGCGGGGGAGAGAGACCCAGTACTTC.

The chain combines TRBV11-3 with TRBJ2-5; TRBD2 is a possible D gene (7 bases). V lost 4 bases, J lost 0 bases, and 15 bases lay in between. CDR3 length: 16 amino acids. The V gene's germline CDR1 is SGHNT and CDR2 YENEEA. CDR3 region: CASSSLGRGYQETQYF. The DNA of the CDR3 is TGTGCCAGCAGCTCCCTGGGGAGGGGGTACCAAGAGACCCAGTACTTC.

The chain has TRBV6-1 and TRBJ1-1, with TRBD1 as a possible D gene (5 bases). Germline CDR1 MNHNS, CDR2 SASEGT. This CDR3 has 15 amino acids. Deletions cut 1 base from V and 4 bases from J, with 13 bases between. This CDR3 is CASSEEGRVGTEAFF. The CDR3 DNA is TGTGCCAGCAGTGAAGAGGGCAGGGTGGGCACTGAAGCTTTCTTT.

The rearrangement joins TRBV27 to TRBJ1-5, with 9 positions matching TRBD1. Germline V gene lookup returns CDR1 MNHEY and CDR2 SMNVEV (reference sequence). With V trimmed by 5 bases and J by 3 bases, 8 bases remained unmatched. The CDR3 spans 16 residues. The CDR3 DNA follows: TGTGCCAGCAGTCCGGGACAGGGATTCCACAATCAGCCCCAGCATTTT. Translating gives CASSPGQGFHNQPQHF.

This chain links TRBV7-2 with TRBJ1-1, with D maybe TRBD1 (5 bases). Germline loops: CDR1 SGHTA, CDR2 FQGNSA. V lost 5 bases to trimming and J lost 0 bases, with 7 bases between them. CDR3 length: 13 amino acids. CDR3 sequence: CASSRQMNTEAFF. In DNA form, the CDR3 reads TGTGCCAGCAGCCGACAGATGAACACTGAAGCTTTCTTT.

This rearrangement joins TRBV2 to TRBJ2-7; 7 positions agree with TRBD2. The germline V gene has CDR1 SNHLY and CDR2 FYNNEI. CDR3 length: 18 residues. V lost 4 bases, J lost 2 bases, and 17 bases stayed unmatched. As DNA, the CDR3 is TGTGCCAGCAGTGGACGGCCCGTAGGGCTAGCGGCTACCTACGAGCAGTACTTC. As protein: CASSGRPVGLAATYEQYF. The full variable domain, its missing parts supplied by reference TRBV2 and TRBJ2-7, is EPEVTQTPSHQVTQMGQEVILRCVPISNHLYFYWYRQILGQKVEFLVSFYNNEISEKSEIFDDQFSVERPDGSNFTLKIRSTKLEDSAMYFCASSGRPVGLAATYEQYFGPGTRLTVT.